These 18 T cell receptor beta chains originate from one sample sequenced in a study of cytomegalovirus exposure and HLA in healthy donors. The PCR made use of 60 Vbeta and 13 Jbeta primers. The repertoire was sequenced with immunoSEQ multiplex PCR; TCRdb's copy has only in-frame clones and lacks some. The sample totals 60,000 to 85,000 clones. The sample comprised PBMCs. The receptors were gathered from a man aged 50-59 years in good health and CMV-seropositive.

V and J are TRBV7-9 and TRBJ1-1; 7 bases fit TRBD1. Germline loops: CDR1 SEHNR, CDR2 FQNEAQ (reference sequence). The CDR3 runs to 13 residues. The V gene end was trimmed by 7 bases and the J gene end by 3 bases; junction bases not matched to a gene: 5. The CDR3 region has the DNA TGTGCCAGCAACTTCAGGGGGGACACTGAAGCTTTCTTT. It specifies CASNFRGDTEAFF.

The chain has TRBV15 and TRBJ2-7; possibly TRBD2 for D (6 bases). The CDR3 contains 13 residues. Per germline, CDR1 LNHNV and CDR2 YYDKDF (reference sequence). V shed 3 bases and J shed 6 bases, with 12 bases lying between them. The CDR3 is CATSRGLTSEQYV. In DNA, the CDR3 is TGTGCCACCAGCAGGGGGCTGACTAGCGAGCAGTACGTC.

Worth noting for this clone: At one of its ends the junction is not consistent with the germline gene, which may arise from a read error. The V call is TRBV6-1, the J call TRBJ2-3; no firm D call. The CDR3 loop spans 12 amino acids. Per the germline V gene, CDR1 is MNHNS and CDR2 is SASEGT. The chain's CDR3 is CASGDVTDTQYF. In DNA form, the CDR3 reads TGTGCCAGCGGTGACGTCACAGATACGCAGTATTTT.

The V and J genes are TRBV7-8 and TRBJ2-5; D might be TRBD1 (6 bases). Germline V gene data show CDR1 as SGHVS and CDR2 as FQNEAQ. The CDR3 is 13 amino acids. V shed 5 bases and J shed 3 bases, with 10 bases lying between them. This CDR3 reads CASSRDKEETQYF. CDR3 nucleotide sequence: TGTGCCAGCAGCCGGGACAAGGAAGAGACCCAGTACTTC. Variable domain in full (rest from reference TRBV7-8 and TRBJ2-5): GAGVSQSPRYKVAKRGQDVALRCDPISGHVSLFWYQQALGQGPEFLTYFQNEAQLDKSGLPSDRFFAERPEGSVSTLKIQRTQQEDSAVYLCASSRDKEETQYFGPGTRLLVL.

V usage is TRBV6-5 and J usage is TRBJ1-2; D may be TRBD1 (6 bases). The V end lost 6 bases, the J end lost 3 bases, and 14 bases lay between the germline ends. This CDR3 has 14 residues. Germline V gene lookup returns CDR1 MNHEY and CDR2 SVGAGI. This chain's CDR3 is CASRSQGGDYGYTF. CDR3 nucleotide sequence: TGTGCCAGCAGGTCACAGGGTGGAGACTATGGCTACACCTTC.

The CDR3 nucleotides read TGTGCCAGCAGTCCAACGGGGTTAGCGGGGGGGGAGCTGTTTTTT. It translates to CASSPTGLAGGELFF. This sequence joins TRBV2 and TRBJ2-2; TRBD2 matches 8 bases. With V trimmed by 5 bases and J by 8 bases, 10 bases remained unmatched. CDR1 and CDR2 from the germline V gene are SNHLY and FYNNEI. There are 15 residues in the CDR3. Supplemented by reference TRBV2 and TRBJ2-2, the full variable domain reads EPEVTQTPSHQVTQMGQEVILRCVPISNHLYFYWYRQILGQKVEFLVSFYNNEISEKSEIFDDQFSVERPDGSNFTLKIRSTKLEDSAMYFCASSPTGLAGGELFFGEGSRLTVL.

The chain combines TRBV30 with TRBJ1-6; 7 positions match TRBD1. The junction had 9 bases not matched to a gene; V was cut back by 3 bases and J by 7 bases. The germline CDR1 and CDR2 sequences are GTSNPN and SVGIG (reference sequence). The CDR3 extends over 15 amino acids. The CDR3 nucleotides are TGTGCCTGGAGAGACTACACAGGGGTAAATTCACCCCTCCACTTT. It is translated as CAWRDYTGVNSPLHF.

The gene calls are TRBV28 and TRBJ2-7; possibly TRBD2 for D (7 bases). From germline, CDR1 is MDHEN and CDR2 SYDVKM. This CDR3 region has 14 residues. V lost 5 bases, J lost 6 bases, and 17 bases lay in between. In DNA form, the CDR3 reads TGTGCCAGCAGTCCACAGGGAGGGAGTCGCGAGCAGTACTTC. Protein sequence: CASSPQGGSREQYF.

The CDR3 is CASSLVTSTDTQYF. The CDR3 DNA reads TGCGCCAGCAGCTTGGTTACTAGCACAGATACGCAGTATTTT. The genes are TRBV5-1 and TRBJ2-3; D not resolved. The CDR3 covers 14 residues. The ends were cut back, 0 bases at V and 0 bases at J, with 5 bases in the middle. Germline CDR1 is SGHRS and CDR2 is YFSETQ.

The CDR3 nucleotides read TGCGCCAGCAGGGACACCCTCGGCGAAAAACTGTTTTTT. Translated, it gives CASRDTLGEKLFF. The chain carries TRBV5-1 and TRBJ1-4, with a tentative D call TRBD1 (5 bases). This CDR3 comprises 13 residues. Germline V gene data show CDR1 as SGHRS and CDR2 as YFSETQ. Trimming removed 5 bases at V and 8 bases at J, with 13 bases between.

The chain carries TRBV7-9 and TRBJ1-1, with D possibly TRBD1 on 6 matching bases. The CDR3 is 13 residues long. Trimming removed 6 bases from V and 3 bases from J, with 11 bases in between. CDR1 and CDR2 (germline): SEHNR, FQNEAQ (reference sequence). CDR3: CASRDSAYTEAFF. CDR3 in DNA: TGTGCCAGCAGGGACAGTGCTTACACTGAAGCTTTCTTT.

As to this clone: The junction departs from the called germline gene at one end, perhaps through a read error. The rearrangement joins TRBV2 to TRBJ1-1; TRBD1 might be the D (5 bases). The CDR3 consists of 12 residues. Germline-derived CDR1 and CDR2 are SNHLY and FYNNEI. CDR3 DNA sequence: TGTGCCAGCAGGGAAGACAGCACTGAAGCTTTCTTT. This codes for CASREDSTEAFF.

The chain couples TRBV19 to TRBJ1-2, with D possibly matching TRBD1 (6 bases). Trimming removed 0 bases from V and 2 bases from J, with 16 bases in between. Per the germline V gene, CDR1 is LNHDA and CDR2 is SQIVND (reference sequence). This CDR3 has 17 residues. CDR3 DNA: TGTGCCAGTAGTATAGATCCGACAGGCCGCCTCAACTATGGCTACACCTTC. Translated, it gives CASSIDPTGRLNYGYTF. Supplemented by reference TRBV19 and TRBJ1-2, the full variable domain reads DGGITQSPKYLFRKEGQNVTLSCEQNLNHDAMYWYRQDPGQGLRLIYYSQIVNDFQKGDIAEGYSVSREKKESFPLTVTSAQKNPTAFYLCASSIDPTGRLNYGYTFGSGTRLTVV.

V and J are TRBV29-1 and TRBJ2-2; 10 positions match TRBD2. The CDR3 spans 16 residues. Germline CDR1 and CDR2: SQVTM and ANQGSEA. V lost 0 bases to trimming and J lost 7 bases; unmatched junction nucleotides: 8. CDR3 sequence (DNA): TGCAGCGTTGAAGATGGGAGCGGGAGGGCGATCGGGGAGCTGTTTTTT. Protein: CSVEDGSGRAIGELFF.

This sequence joins TRBV29-1 and TRBJ2-3, with 12 bases identical to TRBD2. The CDR3 extends over 16 amino acids. In germline, CDR1 is SQVTM, CDR2 ANQGSEA. Trimming at V came to 6 bases and at J to 2 bases, leaving 9 bases not matched to a gene. CDR3 coding DNA: TGCAGCGTGCTCATTCCTAGCGGGGGGGCCACAGATACGCAGTATTTT. It specifies CSVLIPSGGATDTQYF.

J is TRBJ1-2 and V is TRBV27, with a tentative D call TRBD1 (5 bases). CDR3 size: 15 residues. The germline V and J ends were trimmed by 6 bases and 4 bases, with 18 bases remaining between them. The germline gives CDR1 MNHEY, CDR2 SMNVEV (reference sequence). The CDR3 DNA is TGTGCCAGCAGGCCACGACAGAGCTTTTTCTATGGCTACACCTTC. As protein: CASRPRQSFFYGYTF.

V usage is TRBV5-1 and J usage is TRBJ1-2, with TRBD1 matching 7 bases. The junction had 2 bases not matched to a gene; V was cut back by 4 bases and J by 2 bases. CDR1 is SGHRS and CDR2 is YFSETQ in the germline V gene. This CDR3 is 13 amino acids long. CDR3 residues: CASSPTGNYGYTF. The CDR3 region has the DNA TGCGCCAGCAGCCCGACAGGGAACTATGGCTACACCTTC.

The chain joins TRBV5-1 to TRBJ2-2; 8 bases are a match to TRBD2. This CDR3 comprises 15 residues. Losses at the gene ends were 4 bases for V and 3 bases for J; bases not matched to a gene: 5. Looked up from germline, CDR1 is SGHRS and CDR2 is YFSETQ. CDR3 amino acids: CASSQGLADTGELFF. In DNA form, the CDR3 reads TGCGCCAGCAGCCAAGGACTAGCCGACACCGGGGAGCTGTTTTTT. The whole variable domain, remainder taken from reference TRBV5-1 and TRBJ2-2, is KAGVTQTPRYLIKTRGQQVTLSCSPISGHRSVSWYQQTPGQGLQFLFEYFSETQRNKGNFPGRFSGRQFSNSRSEMNVSTLELGDSALYLCASSQGLADTGELFFGEGSRLTVL.